A selection of T cell receptor beta chains follows, all from one sample in a study of T cell responses to AZD1222 COVID-19 vaccine. Data came from immunoSEQ multiplex PCR; TCRdb stores just in-frame clones and leaves some out. The sample shows around 110,000 clones, about 90% of them seen only once. This material consisted of peripheral blood, taken 28 days after the second AZD1222 dose. These receptors were obtained from an adult who received the AZD1222 COVID-19 vaccine. Each CDR3 is given with its conserved first and last residue. D genes are given only for firm matches. A row's size may be missing; if present it is once, few, many or a size class.

length	size	D	V	J	DNA	CDR3
12	-	TRBD1	TRBV28	TRBJ1-1	TGTGCCAGCAGTTTTTTACAGGGGCAAGCTTTCTTT	CASSFLQGQAFF
16	few	-	TRBV14	TRBJ1-1	TGTGCCAGCAGCCAAGGAAGGGGGAGCGGGGGCACTGAAGCTTTCTTT	CASSQGRGSGGTEAFF
12	-	-	TRBV10-3	TRBJ1-1	TGTGCCAGCCAGTCTTTGAACACTGAAGCTTTCTTT	CASQSLNTEAFF
17	-	-	TRBV4-1	TRBJ2-1	TGCGCCAGCAGCCACCCCGGGGCCAGGGGCCCCATCAATGAGCAGTTCTTC	CASSHPGARGPINEQFF
15	-	-	TRBV11-3	TRBJ2-3	TGTGCCAGCAGCTTCGGTAGCGGCCACACAGATACGCAGTATTTT	CASSFGSGHTDTQYF
14	-	TRBD1	TRBV6-5	TRBJ2-1	TGTGCCAGCATCCGGGACAGGGGGAACAATGAGCAGTTCTTC	CASIRDRGNNEQFF
14	-	-	TRBV27	TRBJ1-1	TGTGCCAGCCTTCCAGGGAGGCTGAACACTGAAGCTTTCTTT	CASLPGRLNTEAFF
14	-	-	TRBV5-8	TRBJ1-3	TGTGCCAGCAGCTTAGGTACAGGCGAGGACACCATATATTTT	CASSLGTGEDTIYF
17	-	-	TRBV19	TRBJ1-5	TGTGCCAGTAGTATAACCGGACAGTCGTATAGCAATCAGCCCCAGCATTTT	CASSITGQSYSNQPQHF
17	-	TRBD1	TRBV28	TRBJ1-5	TGTGCCAGCAGTTTGGCTGGGACAGGGGCCAGCAATCAGCCCCAGCATTTT	CASSLAGTGASNQPQHF
16	-	TRBD1	TRBV19	TRBJ1-1	TGTGCCAGTAGTACAAGGACAGGACACATGAACACTGAAGCTTTCTTT	CASSTRTGHMNTEAFF
16	-	TRBD2	TRBV2	TRBJ2-2	TGTGCCAGCAGTCCCGGACTAGCGGGAAATTTCGGGGAGCTGTTTTTT	CASSPGLAGNFGELFF
15	-	-	TRBV24-1	TRBJ2-1	TGTGCCACCAGTGATATAGGAAGCTCCTACAATGAGCAGTTCTTC	CATSDIGSSYNEQFF
16	few	TRBD2	TRBV15	TRBJ2-3	TGTGCCACCAGCCGGATAGCGGGAGGGGGTACAGATACGCAGTATTTT	CATSRIAGGGTDTQYF
17	few	-	TRBV19	TRBJ1-1	TGTGCCAGTAGGAAGGGGGTAACAGACGAAATACCCACTGAAGCTTTCTTT	CASRKGVTDEIPTEAFF
14	-	-	TRBV2	TRBJ1-2	TGTGCCAGCACCCAAGAGGACAAGCTCTATGGCTACACCTTC	CASTQEDKLYGYTF
14	-	TRBD1	TRBV5-1	TRBJ1-2	TGCGCCAGCAGCTTGGGGACAGGGACCCATGGCTACACCTTC	CASSLGTGTHGYTF
14	few	-	TRBV3-1/TRBV3-2	TRBJ2-3	TGTGCCAGCAGCCAGCTCCAGGGGGGAGATACGCAGTATTTT	CASSQLQGGDTQYF
12	-	-	TRBV19	TRBJ1-1	TGTGCCAGTTCAATGGGGTTCACTGAAGCTTTCTTT	CASSMGFTEAFF
16	-	-	TRBV7-9	TRBJ1-2	TGTGCCAGCAGCCCCTATGCGGGCACAGGGAGGGATGGCTACACCTTC	CASSPYAGTGRDGYTF
12	-	-	TRBV15	TRBJ1-4	TGTGCCACCCGGGATTCTAATGAAAAACTGTTTTTT	CATRDSNEKLFF
14	-	-	TRBV6-5	TRBJ1-4	TGTGCCAGCACCAACCAGCAGGGTTCTGAAAAACTGTTTTTT	CASTNQQGSEKLFF
14	-	-	TRBV7-8	TRBJ2-7	TGTGCCAGCAGCTTAACAGGTTCTACCTACGAGCAGTACTTC	CASSLTGSTYEQYF
15	-	-	TRBV11-3	TRBJ2-7	TGTGCCAGCAGCTTAAGAACAGGGTCCGCCTACGAGCAGTACTTC	CASSLRTGSAYEQYF
16	-	TRBD1	TRBV28	TRBJ2-5	TGTGCCAGCAGTTCCACAGGGGATCTGGATTCGGAGACCCAGTACTTC	CASSSTGDLDSETQYF
12	-	-	TRBV29-1	TRBJ1-1	TGCAGCGTTGTAGGACATCAGACTGAAGCTTTCTTT	CSVVGHQTEAFF
13	-	-	TRBV27	TRBJ1-2	TGTGCCAGCAGTTTAAACAGGGACTATGGCTACACCTTC	CASSLNRDYGYTF
16	-	-	TRBV21-1	TRBJ2-3	TGTGCCAGCAGCCCCCGTGCGGGGCCTAGCACAGATACGCAGTATTTT	CASSPRAGPSTDTQYF
13	-	TRBD1	TRBV12-3/TRBV12-4	TRBJ2-7	TGTGCCAGCAGTTGGGGACAGACCTACGAGCAGTACTTC	CASSWGQTYEQYF
12	-	-	TRBV10-2	TRBJ1-1	TGCGCCAGCAGTGAATGGGAGGGGAAAGCTTTCTTT	CASSEWEGKAFF
17	-	-	TRBV28	TRBJ2-3	TGTGCCAGCAGTTTTTGGGGGAGCCCGACGGGCACAGATACGCAGTATTTT	CASSFWGSPTGTDTQYF
14	-	-	TRBV5-4	TRBJ1-2	TGTGCCAGCAGCAAGGACACCACTAACTATGGCTACACCTTC	CASSKDTTNYGYTF
13	-	-	TRBV5-6	TRBJ1-2	TGTGCCAGCAGCTTGGACAGGTCAAGGGGCTACACCTTC	CASSLDRSRGYTF
16	-	TRBD2	TRBV27	TRBJ2-1	TGTGCCAGCAGCCCCGGGACTACGGTCTTTGGGGATGAGCAGTTCTTC	CASSPGTTVFGDEQFF
15	once	-	TRBV18	TRBJ1-5	TGTGCCAGCTCACTGACGAGTGGTGCGGATCAGCCCCAGCATTTT	CASSLTSGADQPQHF
14	-	-	TRBV7-9	TRBJ1-5	TGTGCCAGCAGCTTAGCGCAAGGGAATCAGCCCCAGCATTTT	CASSLAQGNQPQHF
13	once	-	TRBV2	TRBJ2-2	TGTGCCAGCGGTCCCGGGACGGGTAGGGAGCTGTTTTTT	CASGPGTGRELFF
16	-	TRBD1	TRBV2	TRBJ1-2	TGTGCCAGCAGTGACGCCTTGGGACAGGGGGCTGATGGCTACACCTTC	CASSDALGQGADGYTF
15	-	-	TRBV18	TRBJ1-1	TGTGCCAGCTCACCACTCGAAGGCTACCACACTGAAGCTTTCTTT	CASSPLEGYHTEAFF